What follows are 23 T cell receptor beta chains derived from one specimen sequenced in a study of blood T cell repertoires in COVID-19. The table came from immunoSEQ multiplex PCR; TCRdb's copy has only in-frame clones and leaves some out. The table lists about 42,000 clones, just under 85% of them singletons, with 4.5% to 6% in the top ten. The sample was peripheral blood. The source of these receptors is a man between 45 and 60 years old with active COVID-19.

This chain connects TRBV7-9 to TRBJ2-3; D gene uncertain. Germline values: CDR1 SEHNR, CDR2 FQNEAQ (reference sequence). This CDR3 is 15 amino acids long. V lost 5 bases and J lost 0, with 12 bases in between. CDR3 loop: CASSPSLSSTDTQYF. CDR3 in DNA: TGTGCCAGCAGCCCAAGTCTATCTAGCACAGATACGCAGTATTTT.

The V and J genes are TRBV6-5 and TRBJ2-1, with 11 bases matching TRBD1. Germline V gives CDR1 MNHEY, CDR2 SVGAGI. The V gene end was trimmed by 6 bases and the J gene end by 7 bases; junction bases not matched to a gene: 8. This CDR3 has 15 residues. CDR3 protein: CASRAGQGALNEQFF. CDR3 DNA: TGTGCCAGCAGAGCAGGACAGGGGGCGCTAAATGAGCAGTTCTTC.

This chain uses TRBV4-1 with TRBJ2-3; 11 bases agree with TRBD1. The germline CDR1 and CDR2 sequences are MGHRA and YSYEKL. The V and J ends lost 1 base and 6 bases, in that order; junction bases with no gene match: 3. The CDR3 has 15 residues. CDR3 sequence: CASSQVGQGGDTQYF. In DNA, the CDR3 is TGCGCCAGCAGCCAAGTGGGACAGGGGGGGGATACGCAGTATTTT.

The gene calls are TRBV5-1 and TRBJ2-3, with a tentative D call TRBD2 (5 bases). CDR1 and CDR2 (germline): SGHRS, YFSETQ. The CDR3 consists of 14 residues. Trimming pared 0 bases from V and 7 bases from J, leaving 12 bases between. Here the CDR3 reads CASSLGLQSNTQYF. The CDR3 nucleotides are TGCGCCAGCAGCTTGGGACTACAGTCAAATACGCAGTATTTT.

V gene TRBV29-1 combines with J gene TRBJ1-6, with TRBD1 matching over 7 bases. The CDR3 covers 12 residues. The V gene end was trimmed by 6 bases and the J gene end by 7 bases; junction bases not matched to a gene: 3. The germline CDR1 and CDR2 sequences are SQVTM and ANQGSEA. The CDR3 sequence: CSVGTDNSPLHF. DNA for the CDR3: TGCAGCGTAGGGACAGACAATTCACCCCTCCACTTT. Together with reference TRBV29-1 and TRBJ1-6, the CDR3 gives the full variable domain: SAVISQKPSRDICQRGTSLTIQCQVDSQVTMMFWYRQQPGQSLTLIATANQGSEATYESGFVIDKFPISRPNLTFSTLTVSNMSPEDSSIYLCSVGTDNSPLHFGNGTRLTVT.

Note on this clone: The same CDR3 also results from other DNA sequences found in this sample. The chain has TRBV5-1 and TRBJ2-7, with 9 bases identical to TRBD2. Germline V CDR1 and CDR2: SGHRS, YFSETQ. This CDR3 is built from 14 residues. The V segment lost 2 bases and the J segment 2 bases; nucleotides outside the gene matches: 2. The CDR3 DNA reads as TGCGCCAGCAGCTTAAGCGGGGGGACCTACGAGCAGTACTTC. This codes for CASSLSGGTYEQYF.

The J gene is TRBJ1-2, the V gene TRBV9; the D is unclear. Trimming took off 2 bases at V and 8 bases at J, with 10 bases between the two ends. The germline CDR1 and CDR2 sequences are SGDLS and YYNGEE. The CDR3 consists of 12 residues. The DNA of the CDR3 is TGTGCCAGCAGCGTGTCGGGTTGGGGCTACACCTTC. It encodes CASSVSGWGYTF.

V gene TRBV25-1 combines with J gene TRBJ2-3; TRBD2 agrees at 7 bases. J gave up 1 base and V 9 bases, and 7 bases lay outside the gene matches. This CDR3 has 14 amino acids. Germline loops: CDR1 MGHDK, CDR2 SYGVNS. The CDR3 DNA is TGTGCCAGTGCCGGGGCGGGGGGCACAGATACGCAGTATTTT. As protein: CASAGAGGTDTQYF.

The chain couples TRBV27 to TRBJ2-7, with no clear D. CDR1 is MNHEY and CDR2 is SMNVEV in the germline V gene (reference sequence). CDR3 length equals 13 residues. V lost 5 bases and J 0 bases, leaving 8 bases between the germline ends. The CDR3 DNA follows: TGTGCCAGCAGTGTTGGCGGCTCCTACGAGCAGTACTTC. This translates into CASSVGGSYEQYF.

In this sample, this clone turned up a few times. The chain carries TRBV11-3 and TRBJ2-3; unclear D gene. The germline V gene encodes CDR1 SGHNT and CDR2 YENEEA. Trimming removed 1 base at V and 0 bases at J, with 11 bases between. The CDR3 extends over 16 amino acids. CDR3 in amino acids: CASSLVAGSSTDTQYF. The CDR3 DNA is TGTGCCAGCAGCTTAGTAGCTGGGTCTAGCACAGATACGCAGTATTTT.

The genes are TRBV3-1 (or the pseudogene TRBV3-2) and TRBJ1-3, with a tentative D call TRBD1 (6 bases). CDR1 LGHDT and CDR2 YNNKEL come from the germline V gene (reference sequence). The length of the CDR3 is 14 residues. Between the trimmed V and J ends, which lost 3 bases and 3 bases, there was a span of 9 bases. CDR3 sequence (DNA): TGTGCCAGCAGCCAGGGGGCTGGTGGAAACACCATATATTTT. It yields the protein CASSQGAGGNTIYF.

V usage is TRBV5-1 and J usage is TRBJ2-1; D is possibly TRBD2 (6 bases). CDR3 length equals 15 residues. The germline V gene encodes CDR1 SGHRS and CDR2 YFSETQ. The V gene lost 4 bases and the J gene lost 7 bases, with 18 bases spanning the gap. The CDR3 DNA reads TGCGCCAGCAGCATTAGCGGTCTCGGAACTAATGAGCAGTTCTTC. This sequence encodes CASSISGLGTNEQFF.

The chain recombines TRBV2 with TRBJ2-7; D gene unclear. The CDR3 runs 12 residues. CDR1 SNHLY and CDR2 FYNNEI come from the germline V gene. V was cut by 1 base and J by 6 bases, with 7 bases left in between. CDR3 loop: CASSEDSPEQYF. DNA of the CDR3: TGTGCCAGCAGTGAAGACAGTCCCGAGCAGTACTTC.

This chain links TRBV5-1 with TRBJ1-3, with 7 positions matching TRBD1. CDR3 size: 14 residues. Per germline, CDR1 SGHRS and CDR2 YFSETQ. The junction had 4 bases not matched to a gene; V was cut back by 3 bases and J by 4 bases. The DNA for the CDR3 is TGCGCCAGCAGCTCAGGGGGGTCCGGAAACACCATATATTTT. Translated: CASSSGGSGNTIYF.

The chain joins TRBV24-1 to TRBJ2-3; TRBD2 agrees at 7 bases. CDR3 length: 12 residues. V lost 11 bases, J lost 0 bases, and 1 base stayed unmatched. Germline CDR1 is KGHDR and CDR2 is SFDVKD. CDR3 loop: CASSGSTDTQYF. CDR3 in DNA: TGTGCCAGTAGCGGGAGCACAGATACGCAGTATTTT.

The chain couples TRBV24-1 to TRBJ2-2; D might be TRBD1 (5 bases). There are 14 residues in the CDR3. Germline V CDR1 and CDR2: KGHDR, SFDVKD. V gave up 1 base and J gave up 5 bases, with 7 bases separating them. This CDR3 reads CATSDFRATGELFF. CDR3 nucleotide sequence: TGTGCCACCAGTGATTTCAGGGCAACCGGGGAGCTGTTTTTT.

The chain is built from TRBV29-1 and TRBJ2-7; D is undetermined. From germline, CDR1 is SQVTM and CDR2 ANQGSEA. CDR3 length: 12 residues. The ends were cut back, 5 bases at V and 1 base at J, with 9 bases in the middle. CDR3 sequence: CSVSGQSYEQYF. In DNA form, the CDR3 reads TGCAGCGTTTCTGGGCAGTCCTACGAGCAGTACTTC.

The chain employs TRBV7-3 and TRBJ2-1; 13 bases align to TRBD2. In germline, CDR1 is SGHTA, CDR2 FQGTGA. This CDR3 has 15 residues. After removal of 2 bases from V and 6 bases from J, the junction contained 1 base not matched to a gene. In DNA, the CDR3 is TGTGCCAGCAGCTTAGGGACTAGCGGGACCAATGAGCAGTTCTTC. Protein sequence: CASSLGTSGTNEQFF.

This chain links TRBV5-5 with TRBJ2-2; tentatively, D is TRBD1 (6 bases). The germline gives CDR1 SGHKS, CDR2 YYEKEE (reference sequence). The CDR3 consists of 15 residues. Trimming shortened V by 5 bases and J by 4 bases, and 15 bases separated the two germline ends. CDR3 protein: CASSPQGRPTGELFF. In DNA, the CDR3 is TGTGCCAGCAGTCCACAGGGTCGTCCCACCGGGGAGCTGTTTTTT. Using reference TRBV5-5 and TRBJ2-2 for the parts outside the CDR3, the full variable domain is DAGVTQSPTHLIKTRGQQVTLRCSPISGHKSVSWYQQVLGQGPQFIFQYYEKEERGRGNFPDRFSARQFPNYSSELNVNALLLGDSALYLCASSPQGRPTGELFFGEGSRLTVL.

The chain joins TRBV18 to TRBJ2-7; 7 bases are shared with TRBD1. CDR1 and CDR2 from the germline V gene are KGHSH and LQKENI. The CDR3 covers 11 residues. V trimming: 8 bases; J trimming: 3 bases; junction bases outside the gene matches: 1. CDR3 DNA sequence: TGTGCCAGCCGGACAGGCTACGAGCAGTACTTC. Translated, it gives CASRTGYEQYF.

The chain employs TRBV7-6 and TRBJ2-1; 11 positions match TRBD2. CDR3 length: 15 amino acids. V shed 1 base and J 13 bases; nucleotides not matched to a gene: 9. Germline V CDR1 and CDR2: SGHVS, FNYEAQ. For the CDR3, the DNA is TGTGCCAGCAGCTTAGGAGGTAGCGGGGGGGCCGGACAGTTCTTC. Amino acid sequence: CASSLGGSGGAGQFF.

The chain combines TRBV6-5 with TRBJ2-1, with a weak D call TRBD2 (5 bases). From germline, CDR1 is MNHEY and CDR2 SVGAGI. The CDR3 runs to 10 residues. V lost 5 bases and J lost 12, with 8 bases in between. The CDR3 sequence: CASSRTWQFF. In nucleotides, the CDR3 is TGTGCCAGCAGTCGGACTTGGCAGTTCTTC.

V usage is TRBV5-4 and J usage is TRBJ1-4, with TRBD1 matching over 9 bases. The CDR3 is 15 amino acids. Germline V gene lookup returns CDR1 SGHNT and CDR2 YYREEE (reference sequence). The V and J ends lost 2 bases and 7 bases, in that order; junction bases with no gene match: 6. The CDR3 coding sequence is TGTGCCAGCAGCTTATCGACAGGGGGGGGTGAAAAACTGTTTTTT. Amino acids: CASSLSTGGGEKLFF.